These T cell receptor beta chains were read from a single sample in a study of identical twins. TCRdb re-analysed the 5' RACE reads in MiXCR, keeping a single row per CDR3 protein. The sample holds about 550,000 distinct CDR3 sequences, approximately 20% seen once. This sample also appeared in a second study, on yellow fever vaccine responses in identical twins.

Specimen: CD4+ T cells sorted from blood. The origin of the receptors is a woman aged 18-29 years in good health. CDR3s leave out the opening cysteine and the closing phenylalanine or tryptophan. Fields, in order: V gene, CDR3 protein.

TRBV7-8,ASSLHRARIETQY
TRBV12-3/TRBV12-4,ASRRTGSSYEQY
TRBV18,ASSPSSGSYQETQY
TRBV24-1,ATSAPGRDPGAGELF
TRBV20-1,SALRTSGIGMETQY
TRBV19,ASRLTGTAKNIQY
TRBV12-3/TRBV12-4,ASSYHGGEETQY
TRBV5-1,ASSPRTSDLTGELF
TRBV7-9,ASSSRREFSYNEQF
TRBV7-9,ASGLTGTSRTYEQY
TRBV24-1,ATSALGTSGNTGELF
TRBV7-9,ASSPPPDTQY
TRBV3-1,ASSQGEFGEQY
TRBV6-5,ASSYPSVLGNEQF
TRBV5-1,ASSSGLARSYEQY
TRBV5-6,ASSFRRTGDTGELF
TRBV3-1,ASSQGGGGVGQF
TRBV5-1,ASSLAQGGQSGYT
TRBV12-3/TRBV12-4,ASSARWGTYEQY
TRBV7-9,ASSFFGQANYGYT
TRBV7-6,ASSSLGTGVSDEQF
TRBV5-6,ASSLGQINTEAF
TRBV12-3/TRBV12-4,ASSWDRWTGELF
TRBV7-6,ASSLLGLTNTEAF
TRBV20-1,SAIGQSQETQY
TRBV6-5,ASSYGAATDTQY
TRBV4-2,ASSQGWTSGNTIY
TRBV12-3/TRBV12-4,ASSSMGGMGQY
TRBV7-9,ASRKPGLANTGELF
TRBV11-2,ASSFSSSGSYEQY
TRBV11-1,ASSSMGPNTGELF
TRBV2,ASSEEQSLNQPQH
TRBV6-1,ASRGTSGKEKQY